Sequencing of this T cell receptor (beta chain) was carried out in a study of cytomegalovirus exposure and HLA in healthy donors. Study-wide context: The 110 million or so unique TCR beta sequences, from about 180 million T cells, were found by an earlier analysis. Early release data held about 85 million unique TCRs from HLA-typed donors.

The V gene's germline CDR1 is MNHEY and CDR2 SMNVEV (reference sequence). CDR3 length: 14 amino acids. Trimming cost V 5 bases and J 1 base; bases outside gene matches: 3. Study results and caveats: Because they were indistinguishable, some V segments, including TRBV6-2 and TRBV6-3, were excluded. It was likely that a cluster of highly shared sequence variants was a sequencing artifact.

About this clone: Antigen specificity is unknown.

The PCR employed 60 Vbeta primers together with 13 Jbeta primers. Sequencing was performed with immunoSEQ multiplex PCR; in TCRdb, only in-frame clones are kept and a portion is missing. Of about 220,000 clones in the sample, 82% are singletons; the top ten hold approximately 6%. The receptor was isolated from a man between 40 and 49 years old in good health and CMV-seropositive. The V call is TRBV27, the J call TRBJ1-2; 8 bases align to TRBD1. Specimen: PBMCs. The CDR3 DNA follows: TGTGCCAGCAGTCGGACAGGGATTAACTATGGCTACACCTTC. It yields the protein CASSRTGINYGYTF.